This paragraph covers one TCR beta chain sequence. The assay was immunoSEQ multiplex PCR, and TCRdb's table has in-frame clones only and misses some. The sample includes about 230,000 clones, approximately 87% of them seen just once. This record comes from a study of blood T cell repertoires in COVID-19. Overall study context: The study drew acute and convalescent COVID-19 samples from the United States, Italy and Spain. Nucleic acid was either cDNA or gDNA, and it came from T cells, B-cell-depleted T cells, or PBMCs.

This clonotype originated in a woman in her sixties or seventies with active or convalescent COVID-19. Sequencing used peripheral blood.

As DNA, the CDR3 is TGTGCCAGCAGTGAAGCGCTCGGGGGGGGAGAGACCCAGTACTTC. Amino acid sequence: CASSEALGGGETQYF. The rearrangement uses TRBV2 and TRBJ2-5; 8 bases fit TRBD2. The CDR3 spans 15 residues. Germline lookup yields CDR1 SNHLY and CDR2 FYNNEI. J gave up 4 bases and V 0 bases, and 4 bases lay outside the gene matches.